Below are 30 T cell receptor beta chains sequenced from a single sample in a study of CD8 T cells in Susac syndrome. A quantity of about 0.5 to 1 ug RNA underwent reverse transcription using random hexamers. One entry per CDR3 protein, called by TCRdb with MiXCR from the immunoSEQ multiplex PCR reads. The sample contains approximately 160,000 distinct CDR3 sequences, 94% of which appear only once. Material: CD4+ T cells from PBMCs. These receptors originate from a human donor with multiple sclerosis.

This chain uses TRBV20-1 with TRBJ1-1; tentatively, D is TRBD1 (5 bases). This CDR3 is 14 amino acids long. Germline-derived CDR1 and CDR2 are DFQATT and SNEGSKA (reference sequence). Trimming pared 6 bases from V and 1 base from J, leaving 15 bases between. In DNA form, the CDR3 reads TGCAGTGCAGCCAGGGACGGGGCGAACACTGAAGCTTTCTTT. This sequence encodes CSAARDGANTEAFF.

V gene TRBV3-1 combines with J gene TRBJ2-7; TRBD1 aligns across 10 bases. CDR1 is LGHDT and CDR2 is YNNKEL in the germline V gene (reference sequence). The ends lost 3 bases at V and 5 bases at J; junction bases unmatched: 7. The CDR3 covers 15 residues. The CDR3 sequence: CASSHTGTGVNEQYF. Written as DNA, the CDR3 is TGTGCCAGCAGCCATACCGGGACAGGGGTGAACGAGCAGTACTTC.

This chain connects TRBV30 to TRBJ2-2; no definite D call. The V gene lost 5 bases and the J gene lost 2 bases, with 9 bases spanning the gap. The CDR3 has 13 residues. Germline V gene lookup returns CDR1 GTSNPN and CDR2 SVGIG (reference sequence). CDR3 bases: TGTGCCTGGGACACCACTAACACCGGGGAGCTGTTTTTT. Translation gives CAWDTTNTGELFF.

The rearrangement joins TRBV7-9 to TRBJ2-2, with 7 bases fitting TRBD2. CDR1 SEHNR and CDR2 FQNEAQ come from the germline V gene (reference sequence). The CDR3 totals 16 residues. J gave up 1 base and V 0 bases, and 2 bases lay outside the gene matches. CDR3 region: CASSLASGENTGELFF. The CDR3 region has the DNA TGTGCCAGCAGCTTAGCGAGCGGGGAGAACACCGGGGAGCTGTTTTTT.

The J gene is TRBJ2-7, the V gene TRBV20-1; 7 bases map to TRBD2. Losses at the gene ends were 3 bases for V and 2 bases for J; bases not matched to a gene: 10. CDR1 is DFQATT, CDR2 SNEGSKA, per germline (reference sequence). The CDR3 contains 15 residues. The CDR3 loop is CSASHSGKGAYEQYF. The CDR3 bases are TGCAGTGCTAGTCACAGCGGGAAAGGGGCCTACGAGCAGTACTTC.

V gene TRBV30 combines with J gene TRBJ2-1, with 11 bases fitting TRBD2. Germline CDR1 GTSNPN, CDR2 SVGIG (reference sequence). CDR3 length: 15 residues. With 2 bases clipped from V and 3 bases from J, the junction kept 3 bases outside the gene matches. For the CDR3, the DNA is TGTGCCTGGAGTCTTGGGACTAGCGGCTACAATGAGCAGTTCTTC. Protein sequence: CAWSLGTSGYNEQFF.

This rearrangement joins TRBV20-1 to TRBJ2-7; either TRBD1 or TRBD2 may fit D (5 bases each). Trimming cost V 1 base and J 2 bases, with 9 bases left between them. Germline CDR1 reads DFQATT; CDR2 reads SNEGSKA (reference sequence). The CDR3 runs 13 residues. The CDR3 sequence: CSARAGTAYEQYF. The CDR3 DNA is TGCAGTGCTAGAGCGGGGACGGCCTACGAGCAGTACTTC.

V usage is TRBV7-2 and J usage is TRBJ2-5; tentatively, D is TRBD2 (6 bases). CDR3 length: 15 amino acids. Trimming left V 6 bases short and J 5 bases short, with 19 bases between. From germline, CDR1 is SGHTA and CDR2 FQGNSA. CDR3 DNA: TGTGCCAGCAGGGCTCCGGGAGTAAGTCGGGAGACCCAGTACTTC. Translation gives CASRAPGVSRETQYF.

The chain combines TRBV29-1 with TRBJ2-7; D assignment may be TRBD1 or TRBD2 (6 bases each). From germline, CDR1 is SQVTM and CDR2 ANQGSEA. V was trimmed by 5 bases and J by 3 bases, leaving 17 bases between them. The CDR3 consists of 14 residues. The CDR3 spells CSVHGGEAGYEQYF. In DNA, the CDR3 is TGCAGCGTTCACGGGGGCGAAGCTGGCTACGAGCAGTACTTC.

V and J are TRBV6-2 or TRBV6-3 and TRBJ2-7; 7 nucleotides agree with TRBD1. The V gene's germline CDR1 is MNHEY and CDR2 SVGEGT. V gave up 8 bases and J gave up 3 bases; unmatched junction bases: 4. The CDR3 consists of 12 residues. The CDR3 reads CASLDRIYEQYF. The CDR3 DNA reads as TGTGCCAGCCTGGACAGGATCTACGAGCAGTACTTC.

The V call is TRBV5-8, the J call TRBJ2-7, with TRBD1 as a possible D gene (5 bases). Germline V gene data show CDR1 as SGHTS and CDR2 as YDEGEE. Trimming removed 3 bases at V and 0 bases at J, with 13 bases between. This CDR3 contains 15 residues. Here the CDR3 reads CASSSYRTSSYEQYF. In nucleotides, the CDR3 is TGTGCCAGCAGCTCATACAGGACCAGCTCCTACGAGCAGTACTTC.

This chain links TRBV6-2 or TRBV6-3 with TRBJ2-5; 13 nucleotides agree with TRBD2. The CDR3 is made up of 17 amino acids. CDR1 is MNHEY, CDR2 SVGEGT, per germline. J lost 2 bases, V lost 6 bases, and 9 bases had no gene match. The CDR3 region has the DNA TGTGCCAGCAGGGGACTAGCGGGGAGAGAGGAACAAGAGACCCAGTACTTC. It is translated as CASRGLAGREEQETQYF.

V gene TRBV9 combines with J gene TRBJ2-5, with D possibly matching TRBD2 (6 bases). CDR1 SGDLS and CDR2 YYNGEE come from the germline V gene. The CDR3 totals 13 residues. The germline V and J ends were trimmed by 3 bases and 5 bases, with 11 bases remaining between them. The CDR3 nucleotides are TGTGCCAGCAGCGCCATGGGACTGGAGACCCAGTACTTC. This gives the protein CASSAMGLETQYF.

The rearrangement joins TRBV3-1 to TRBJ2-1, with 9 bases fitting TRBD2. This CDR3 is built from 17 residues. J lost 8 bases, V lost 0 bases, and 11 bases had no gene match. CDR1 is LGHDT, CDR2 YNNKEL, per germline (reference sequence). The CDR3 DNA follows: TGTGCCAGCAGCCAAGAGAGGGTAGCGGGAGTGGGCGATGAGCAGTTCTTC. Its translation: CASSQERVAGVGDEQFF.

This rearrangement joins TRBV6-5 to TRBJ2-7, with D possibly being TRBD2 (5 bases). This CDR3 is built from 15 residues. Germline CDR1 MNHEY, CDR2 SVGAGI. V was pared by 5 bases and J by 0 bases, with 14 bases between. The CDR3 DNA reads TGTGCCAGCAGTCGCCTGGGGAGCGGCTCCTACGAGCAGTACTTC. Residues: CASSRLGSGSYEQYF.

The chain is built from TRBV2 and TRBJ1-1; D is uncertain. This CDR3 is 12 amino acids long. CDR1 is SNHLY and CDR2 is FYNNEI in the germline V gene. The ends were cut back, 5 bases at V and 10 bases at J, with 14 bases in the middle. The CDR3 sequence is CASSQSPASAFF. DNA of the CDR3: TGTGCCAGCAGTCAAAGTCCGGCGTCAGCTTTCTTT. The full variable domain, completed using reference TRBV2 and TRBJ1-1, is EPEVTQTPSHQVTQMGQEVILRCVPISNHLYFYWYRQILGQKVEFLVSFYNNEISEKSEIFDDQFSVERPDGSNFTLKIRSTKLEDSAMYFCASSQSPASAFFGQGTRLTVV.

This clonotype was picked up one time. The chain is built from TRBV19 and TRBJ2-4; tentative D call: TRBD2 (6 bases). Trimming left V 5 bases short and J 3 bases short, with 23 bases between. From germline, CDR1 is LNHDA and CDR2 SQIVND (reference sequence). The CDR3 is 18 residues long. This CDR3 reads CASSPSGGRGMGKNIQYF. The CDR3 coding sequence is TGTGCCAGTAGTCCATCCGGGGGACGAGGGATGGGCAAAAACATTCAGTACTTC.

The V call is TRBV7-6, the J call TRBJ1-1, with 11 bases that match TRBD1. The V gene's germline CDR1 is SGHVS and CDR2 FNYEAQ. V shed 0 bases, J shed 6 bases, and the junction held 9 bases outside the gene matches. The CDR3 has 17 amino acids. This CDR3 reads CASSLARGTGGSPEAFF. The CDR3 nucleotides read TGTGCCAGCAGCTTAGCCAGGGGGACAGGGGGGTCCCCTGAAGCTTTCTTT.

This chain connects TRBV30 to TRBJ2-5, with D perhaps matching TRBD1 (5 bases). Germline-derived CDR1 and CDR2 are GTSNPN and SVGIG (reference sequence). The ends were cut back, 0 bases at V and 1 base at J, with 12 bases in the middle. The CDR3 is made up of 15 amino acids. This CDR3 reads CAWSVSGSSQETQYF. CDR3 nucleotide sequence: TGTGCCTGGAGTGTCTCAGGGTCAAGCCAAGAGACCCAGTACTTC.

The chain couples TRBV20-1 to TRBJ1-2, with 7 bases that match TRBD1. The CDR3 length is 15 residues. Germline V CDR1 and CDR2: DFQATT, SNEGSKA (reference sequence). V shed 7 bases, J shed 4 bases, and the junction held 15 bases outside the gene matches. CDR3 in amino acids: CSVKGAGNAIYGYTF. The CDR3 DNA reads TGCAGTGTAAAGGGGGCAGGCAATGCAATCTATGGCTACACCTTC.

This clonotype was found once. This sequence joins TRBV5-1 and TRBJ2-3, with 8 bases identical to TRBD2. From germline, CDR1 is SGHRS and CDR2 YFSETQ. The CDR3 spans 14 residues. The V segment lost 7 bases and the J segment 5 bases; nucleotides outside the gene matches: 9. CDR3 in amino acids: CASQLSGMRDTQYF. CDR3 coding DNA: TGCGCCAGCCAACTTAGCGGGATGAGAGATACGCAGTATTTT.

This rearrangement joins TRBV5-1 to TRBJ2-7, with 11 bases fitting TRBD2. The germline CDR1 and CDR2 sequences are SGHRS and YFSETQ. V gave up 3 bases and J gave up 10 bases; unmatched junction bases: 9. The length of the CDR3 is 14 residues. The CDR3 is CASSSTLTSGIQYF. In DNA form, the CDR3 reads TGCGCCAGCAGCTCTACATTGACTAGCGGGATTCAGTACTTC.

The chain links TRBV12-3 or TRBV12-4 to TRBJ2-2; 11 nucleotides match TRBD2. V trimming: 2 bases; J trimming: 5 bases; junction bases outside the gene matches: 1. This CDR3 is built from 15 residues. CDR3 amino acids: CASSLSSGRTGELFF. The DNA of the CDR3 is TGTGCCAGCAGTTTATCTAGCGGGAGGACCGGGGAGCTGTTTTTT.

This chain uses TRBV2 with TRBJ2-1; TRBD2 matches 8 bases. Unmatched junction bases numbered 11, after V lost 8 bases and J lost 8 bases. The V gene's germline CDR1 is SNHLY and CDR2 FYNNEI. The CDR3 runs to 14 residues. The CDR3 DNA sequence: TGTGCCAGCGAGACTAGCGAGTCCCATCATGAGCAGTTCTTC. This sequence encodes CASETSESHHEQFF.

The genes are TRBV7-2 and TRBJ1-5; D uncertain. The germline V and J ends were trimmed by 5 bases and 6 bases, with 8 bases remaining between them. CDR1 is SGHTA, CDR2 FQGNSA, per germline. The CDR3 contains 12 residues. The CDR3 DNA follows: TGTGCCAGCAGCACCCAAAGTCAGCCCCAGCATTTT. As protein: CASSTQSQPQHF.

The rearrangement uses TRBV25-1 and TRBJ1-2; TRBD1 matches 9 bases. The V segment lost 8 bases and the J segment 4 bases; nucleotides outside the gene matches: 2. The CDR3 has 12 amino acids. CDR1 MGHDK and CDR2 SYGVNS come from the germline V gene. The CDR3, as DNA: TGTGCCAGCTTGGACAGGGGCTATGGCTACACCTTC. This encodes CASLDRGYGYTF.

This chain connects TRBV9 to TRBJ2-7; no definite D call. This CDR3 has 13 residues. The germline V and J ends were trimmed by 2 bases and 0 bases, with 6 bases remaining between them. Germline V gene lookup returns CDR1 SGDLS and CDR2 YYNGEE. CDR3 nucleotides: TGTGCCAGCAGCGTCCTCGGCTCCTACGAGCAGTACTTC. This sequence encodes CASSVLGSYEQYF.

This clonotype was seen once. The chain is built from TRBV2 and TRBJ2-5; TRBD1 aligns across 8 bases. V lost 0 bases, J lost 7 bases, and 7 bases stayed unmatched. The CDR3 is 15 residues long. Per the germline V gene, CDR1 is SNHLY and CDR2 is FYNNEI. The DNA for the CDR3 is TGTGCCAGCAGTGAAGCCGGACAGGGCGGAGGGACCCAGTACTTC. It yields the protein CASSEAGQGGGTQYF.

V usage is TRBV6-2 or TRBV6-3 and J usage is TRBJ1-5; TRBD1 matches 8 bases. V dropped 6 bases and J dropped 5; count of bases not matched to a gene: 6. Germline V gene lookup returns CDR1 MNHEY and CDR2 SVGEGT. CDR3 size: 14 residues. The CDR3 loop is CASRESGGDQPQHF. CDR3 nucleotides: TGTGCCAGCAGGGAGTCAGGGGGCGATCAGCCCCAGCATTTT.

The CDR3 nucleotides read TGTGCCAGCAGCTTCCAGGGACCAACTGAAGCTTTCTTT. Protein product: CASSFQGPTEAFF. The rearrangement uses TRBV2 and TRBJ1-1, with a tentative D call TRBD1 (5 bases). The CDR3 is made up of 13 amino acids. Trimming left V 6 bases short and J 5 bases short, with 13 bases between. Germline V gives CDR1 SNHLY, CDR2 FYNNEI.